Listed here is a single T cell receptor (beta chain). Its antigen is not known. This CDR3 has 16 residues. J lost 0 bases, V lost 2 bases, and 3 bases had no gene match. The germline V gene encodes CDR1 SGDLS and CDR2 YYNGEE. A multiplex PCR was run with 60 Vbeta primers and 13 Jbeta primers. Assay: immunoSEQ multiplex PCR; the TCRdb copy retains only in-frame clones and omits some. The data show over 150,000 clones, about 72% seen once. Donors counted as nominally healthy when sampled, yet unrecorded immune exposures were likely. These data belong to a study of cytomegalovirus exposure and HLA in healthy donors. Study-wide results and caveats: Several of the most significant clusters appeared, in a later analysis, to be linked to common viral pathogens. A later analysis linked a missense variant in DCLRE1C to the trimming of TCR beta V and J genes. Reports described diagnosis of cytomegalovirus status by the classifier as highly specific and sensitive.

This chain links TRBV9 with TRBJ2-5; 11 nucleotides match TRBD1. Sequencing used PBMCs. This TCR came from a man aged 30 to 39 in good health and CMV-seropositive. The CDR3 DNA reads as TGTGCCAGCAGCGTCGGGACAGGGGGGTACCAAGAGACCCAGTACTTC. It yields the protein CASSVGTGGYQETQYF.